These T cell receptor beta chains were read from a single sample in a study of PD-1 blockade in classical Hodgkin lymphoma. The assay was immunoSEQ multiplex PCR, and TCRdb's table has in-frame clones only and misses some. Of about 33,000 clones in the sample, 94% were seen once. Input material: peripheral blood mononuclear cells (PBMCs). The receptors stem from a human donor with classical Hodgkin lymphoma. The CDR3 runs from the conserved cysteine through the conserved F or W. A D gene is named only where the DNA matches it firmly. Not every row has a clone size; where given, it reads once, few, many or a size class.

D	V	size	J	DNA	CDR3
TRBD1	TRBV27	NA	TRBJ2-7	TGTGCCAGCAGCTCGGACAGGGATTCGTCTCGGGAGCAGTACTTC	CASSSDRDSSREQYF
NA	TRBV2	NA	TRBJ1-2	TGTGCCAGCAGTGACAGGGGTTCCTATGGCTACACCTTC	CASSDRGSYGYTF
NA	TRBV27	NA	TRBJ1-2	TGTGCCAGCAGTTTTAGTTCCAGGGCTGGCTACACCTTC	CASSFSSRAGYTF
NA	TRBV2	NA	TRBJ2-1	TGTGCCAGCAGTGAAAGGTCGGGCAGGGGCAATGAGCAGTTCTTC	CASSERSGRGNEQFF
TRBD2	TRBV6-5	NA	TRBJ2-5	TGTGCCAGCAGGATCTTTTTAGCGGGCGGAGAGACCCAGTACTTC	CASRIFLAGGETQYF
NA	TRBV14	NA	TRBJ2-3	TGTGCCAGCAGCCAAGCAGATACGCAGTATTTT	CASSQADTQYF
NA	TRBV9	NA	TRBJ2-7	TGTGCCAGCAGCCGGGACGCCCGAGGCGAGCAGTACTTC	CASSRDARGEQYF
NA	TRBV6-1	NA	TRBJ1-6	TGTGCCAGCAGTGATGGACCGACTAATTCACCCCTCCACTTT	CASSDGPTNSPLHF
TRBD1	TRBV2	NA	TRBJ1-3	TGTGCCAGCAGTCGACAGGGGATATTGGGAAACACCATATATTTT	CASSRQGILGNTIYF
TRBD2	TRBV5-4	NA	TRBJ2-1	TGTGCCAGCAGCTTGGGGCTAGCGGTTCAACCCAATGAGCAGTTCTTC	CASSLGLAVQPNEQFF
TRBD2	TRBV27	NA	TRBJ2-3	TGTGCCACGACTTCTCAGCGGGGGGGCACAGATACGCAGTATTTT	CATTSQRGGTDTQYF
TRBD2	TRBV7-9	NA	TRBJ2-3	TGTGCCGGGGAGCGGGGTACAGATACGCAGTATTTT	CAGERGTDTQYF
NA	TRBV5-1	once	TRBJ2-1	TGCGCCAGCAGCTCTAGTGGTGAGCAGTTCTTC	CASSSSGEQFF
TRBD1	TRBV30	NA	TRBJ1-1	TGTGCCTGGAAGGGGACAGGGGTAACTGAAGCTTTCTTT	CAWKGTGVTEAFF
NA	TRBV29-1	NA	TRBJ2-7	TGCAGCGTTGTCGATCCGGGCGTCCACGAGCAGTACTTC	CSVVDPGVHEQYF
TRBD2	TRBV29-1	NA	TRBJ2-1	TGCAGCGTTGTGGCGGGACTACTGTTTAATGAGCAGTTCTTC	CSVVAGLLFNEQFF
TRBD1	TRBV18	NA	TRBJ1-3	TGTGCCAGCTCACCATCGACAGGGCTTGACGGAAACACCATATATTTT	CASSPSTGLDGNTIYF